The rows below give T cell receptor beta chains drawn from one sample of a study of glioma-infiltrating T cells. TCRdb fed the multiplex PCR reads into MiXCR, producing one record per CDR3 protein. The data contain fewer than 200,000 distinct CDR3 sequences, about 47% of them singletons. What was sequenced was glioma tissue, nonneoplastic brain tissue, or PBMCs (not recorded which). These receptors were taken from a human donor with low-grade glioma or glioblastoma, undergoing nonglioma brain surgery, or in good health (not recorded which). The CDR3 runs from the conserved cysteine through the conserved F or W. The D gene is left open where the match is weak. Size tells how often a clone was seen (once, few, many) or the class of an expanded clone, and some rows leave it out.

d_call | j_call | clone_size | v_call | cdr3_aa | cdr3_nt
TRBD1 | TRBJ1-3 | - | TRBV9 | CARSASTGVGNTIYF | TGTGCCAGGAGCGCATCGACAGGGGTTGGAAACACCATATATTTT
TRBD2 | TRBJ2-4 | - | TRBV3-1 | CASSQISGSGNIQYF | TGTGCCAGCAGCCAAATTAGCGGGAGCGGGAACATTCAGTACTTC
TRBD1 | TRBJ2-7 | many | TRBV6-1 | CASSNGQGRYEQYF | TGTGCCAGCAGTAACGGACAGGGGCGCTACGAGCAGTACTTC
- | TRBJ1-1 | many | TRBV20-1 | CSASDGTEAFF | TGCAGTGCTAGTGATGGGACTGAAGCTTTCTTT
TRBD2 | TRBJ2-5 | many | TRBV20-1 | CSARRREIGTQYF | TGCAGTGCTAGACGGCGGGAGATTGGGACCCAGTACTTC
TRBD2 | TRBJ2-5 | once | TRBV6-2/TRBV6-3 | CASSEIGLAGQETQYF | TGCGCCAGCAGTGAGATAGGACTAGCGGGACAAGAGACCCAGTACTTC
- | TRBJ2-1 | few | TRBV7-6 | CASSLEGGSYNEQFF | TGTGCCAGCAGCTTAGAGGGAGGTTCCTACAATGAGCAGTTCTTC
TRBD1 | TRBJ1-5 | - | TRBV28 | CASSPGTAGSDQPQHF | TGTGCCAGCAGTCCCGGGACAGCAGGTAGCGATCAGCCCCAGCATTTT
TRBD2 | TRBJ2-7 | - | TRBV3-1 | CASSTRLAGVGEEYF | TGTGCCAGCAGCACAAGACTAGCGGGAGTTGGGGAGGAGTACTTC
TRBD1 | TRBJ2-1 | many | TRBV6-1 | CASFRDRGTGEQFF | TGTGCCAGCTTCCGAGACAGGGGAACGGGTGAGCAGTTCTTC
- | TRBJ2-1 | once | TRBV19 | CASSIGPHNEQFF | TGTGCCAGTAGTATAGGTCCCCACAATGAGCAGTTCTTC
TRBD2 | TRBJ2-3 | many | TRBV7-6 | CASSRGGDTDTQYF | TGTGCCAGCAGCCGCGGGGGGGACACAGATACGCAGTATTTT
- | TRBJ2-1 | - | TRBV4-1 | CASSQDGPSEQFF | TGCGCCAGCAGCCAAGATGGGCCCAGCGAGCAGTTCTTC
- | TRBJ2-7 | many | TRBV27 | CASSHGSGGYEQYF | TGTGCCAGCAGCCACGGTTCCGGGGGATACGAGCAGTACTTC
- | TRBJ2-3 | many | TRBV10-3 | CAISRGLTDTQYF | TGTGCCATCAGTCGGGGACTCACAGATACGCAGTATTTT
- | TRBJ1-2 | many | TRBV7-2 | CASSLVRRDYGYTF | TGTGCCAGCAGCTTAGTTCGCAGGGACTATGGCTACACCTTC
TRBD2 | TRBJ2-1 | - | TRBV12-3/TRBV12-4 | CASSQPGGGSYNEQFF | TGTGCCAGCAGCCAACCCGGGGGGGGCTCCTACAATGAGCAGTTCTTC
TRBD2 | TRBJ2-1 | many | TRBV27 | CASSFFSGRTNNEQFF | TGTGCCAGCAGTTTCTTTAGCGGGAGGACAAACAATGAGCAGTTCTTC
- | TRBJ2-1 | many | TRBV10-3 | CAIRGLADEQFF | TGTGCCATCAGGGGTCTAGCCGATGAGCAGTTCTTC
- | TRBJ1-5 | many | TRBV15 | CATSRVLGNQPQHF | TGTGCCACCAGCAGAGTACTGGGTAATCAGCCCCAGCATTTT
- | TRBJ1-5 | - | TRBV29-1 | CSVQAQGINQPQHF | TGCAGCGTCCAGGCGCAGGGGATCAATCAGCCCCAGCATTTT
- | TRBJ2-3 | - | TRBV12-3/TRBV12-4 | CASTLVGRDTKYF | TGTGCCAGCACCCTGGTGGGGAGAGATACGAAGTATTTT
TRBD2 | TRBJ2-7 | few | TRBV20-1 | CSAREGSGIDVYEQYF | TGCAGTGCTAGAGAGGGAAGCGGGATTGACGTTTACGAGCAGTACTTC
- | TRBJ2-1 | few | TRBV18 | CASSPPVQANEQFF | TGTGCCAGCTCACCACCGGTGCAGGCCAATGAGCAGTTCTTC
- | TRBJ2-3 | - | TRBV2 | CASKGTYGTQYF | TGTGCCAGCAAAGGGACTTATGGTACGCAGTATTTT
TRBD1 | TRBJ1-3 | few | TRBV4-1 | CASSQPRQGASGNTIYF | TGCGCCAGCAGCCAACCGCGACAGGGGGCTTCGGGAAACACCATATATTTT
TRBD1 | TRBJ1-5 | once | TRBV30 | CAWSSGTGNQPQHF | TGTGCCTGGAGCTCCGGGACAGGGAATCAGCCCCAGCATTTT
- | TRBJ2-3 | many | TRBV6-1 | CASRQISSGDTQYF | TGTGCCAGCAGACAAATTTCGAGCGGAGATACGCAGTATTTT
- | TRBJ1-1 | many | TRBV27 | CASSWTRVGRTEAFF | TGTGCCAGCAGCTGGACCCGGGTGGGGCGGACTGAAGCTTTCTTT
- | TRBJ1-1 | many | TRBV28 | CASSPTGGGMNTEAFF | TGTGCCAGCAGTCCGACTGGGGGCGGCATGAACACTGAAGCTTTCTTT
- | TRBJ2-5 | many | TRBV20-1 | CSARAGGNWETQYF | TGCAGTGCTAGAGCGGGCGGGAATTGGGAGACCCAGTACTTC
TRBD2 | TRBJ2-1 | many | TRBV20-1 | CSARSGRNEQFF | TGCAGTGCTCGTAGCGGGAGAAATGAGCAGTTCTTC
- | TRBJ2-7 | - | TRBV5-1 | CASSLGQATSYEQYF | TGCGCCAGCAGCTTGGGACAGGCGACCTCCTACGAGCAGTACTTC
TRBD2 | TRBJ2-3 | - | TRBV2 | CASRGSAGRSDTQYF | TGTGCCAGCAGGGGATCAGCGGGAAGGTCAGATACGCAGTATTTT
TRBD1 | TRBJ1-1 | - | TRBV18 | CASSPIQGDEAFF | TGTGCCAGCTCACCAATCCAGGGGGATGAAGCTTTCTTT
- | TRBJ1-3 | - | TRBV5-4 | CASSYWGLSGNTIYF | TGTGCCAGCAGCTATTGGGGACTCTCTGGAAACACCATATATTTT
TRBD2 | TRBJ2-1 | many | TRBV7-2 | CASSLTSGRDNEQFF | TGTGCCAGCAGCTTGACTAGCGGGAGGGACAATGAGCAGTTCTTC
- | TRBJ1-2 | - | TRBV29-1 | CSGQVDYVYTF | TGCAGCGGACAGGTCGACTATGTCTACACCTTC
- | TRBJ1-1 | once | TRBV27 | CAIIEQGLGSTEAFF | TGTGCCATCATAGAACAGGGTCTCGGGAGCACTGAAGCTTTCTTT
- | TRBJ2-3 | - | TRBV20-1 | CSATPPGAQSIDTQYF | TGCAGTGCTACCCCTCCCGGCGCCCAGAGCATAGATACGCAGTATTTT
- | TRBJ2-3 | medium-sized | TRBV20-1 | CSASGGTDTQYF | TGCAGTGCTAGTGGCGGCACAGATACGCAGTATTTT
TRBD2 | TRBJ2-5 | few | TRBV29-1 | CSVETSGSAKTQYF | TGCAGCGTTGAAACTAGCGGGAGTGCAAAGACCCAGTACTTC
- | TRBJ2-2 | few | TRBV19 | CASSEQANTGELFF | TGTGCCAGCTCCGAGCAGGCGAACACCGGGGAGCTGTTTTTT
TRBD1 | TRBJ2-1 | many | TRBV3-1 | CASSPSGTGSGEQFF | TGTGCCAGCAGCCCCTCCGGGACAGGTTCAGGTGAGCAGTTCTTC
- | TRBJ1-3 | many | TRBV20-1 | CSARDLGPGNTIYF | TGCAGTGCTAGGGACCTAGGACCTGGAAACACCATATATTTT
- | TRBJ2-1 | many | TRBV20-1 | CSAGDPSEQFF | TGCAGTGCAGGTGATCCCAGTGAGCAGTTCTTC
- | TRBJ1-1 | many | TRBV7-9 | CASSPKDRLNTEAFF | TGTGCCAGCAGCCCCAAAGACAGACTGAACACTGAAGCTTTCTTT
- | TRBJ1-1 | - | TRBV24-1 | CATSDLIETEAFF | TGTGCCACCAGTGATCTAATAGAAACTGAAGCTTTCTTT
TRBD2 | TRBJ2-7 | many | TRBV7-9 | CASSLAYKGLYF | TGTGCCAGCAGCTTAGCGTACAAGGGACTATACTTC
- | TRBJ1-1 | few | TRBV30 | CAWSGDNSAEAFF | TGTGCCTGGAGTGGGGACAACTCGGCTGAAGCTTTCTTT